This T cell receptor beta chain came from a study of shared T cell receptors in the human thymus. The ends were cut back, 5 bases at V and 1 base at J, with 15 bases in the middle. The length of the CDR3 is 15 residues. In germline, CDR1 is MNHEY, CDR2 SMNVEV (reference sequence). Libraries were prepared by immunoSEQ multiplex PCR; TCRdb keeps only in-frame clonotypes and omits some of them. The top ten clones hold around 0.0099% of a sample with approximately 660,000 clones, approximately 90% of them seen once. The same sample was also studied in work on human thymus T cells. This second study says: Donor material was obtained from healthy Finnish infants undergoing corrective surgery for congenital heart defects. The source of the thymus tissue was resections taken during corrective heart surgery. Among unrelated individuals, related research reported thymic repertoires that overlapped highly.

The source is a boy in the first two years of life with a congenital heart defect. Input material: thymocytes. The chain uses TRBV27 and TRBJ2-7; TRBD2 is a possible D gene (5 bases). CDR3 residues: CASSPPGLPSYEQYF. The CDR3 DNA is TGTGCCAGCAGTCCCCCTGGACTTCCATCCTACGAGCAGTACTTC.